The 18 T cell receptor beta chains in this list originate from one sample, sequenced in a study of OX40 agonist ivuxolimab in advanced cancers. Here immunoSEQ multiplex PCR was the method, and the copy in TCRdb shows in-frame clones only, minus some. This table has roughly 20,000 clones, roughly 78% appearing once. Material: CD4+ or CD8+ T cells sorted from blood, obtained in a trial of the OX40 agonist ivuxolimab. These receptors were obtained from an adult with an advanced solid tumor such as melanoma, head and neck, liver or kidney cancer.

The chain is built from TRBV28 and TRBJ1-5; D is unclear. V gave up 5 bases and J gave up 6 bases, with 14 bases separating them. CDR1 and CDR2 from the germline V gene are MDHEN and SYDVKM. CDR3 length equals 14 residues. CDR3 nucleotide sequence: TGTGCCAGCAGTCGACTGGGGTCGGGTCAGCCCCAGCATTTT. Translation gives CASSRLGSGQPQHF.

Here the CDR3 reads CASSPHATGGGYTF. The CDR3 nucleotides are TGTGCCAGCAGCCCCCACGCGACCGGTGGCGGCTACACCTTC. The gene calls are TRBV14 and TRBJ1-2; D gene unclear. Germline assignment: CDR1 SGHDN and CDR2 FVKESK. Trimming shortened V by 4 bases and J by 8 bases, and 17 bases separated the two germline ends. The CDR3 consists of 14 residues.

The genes are TRBV5-1 and TRBJ2-3; 7 bases are a match to TRBD1. The ends lost 2 bases at V and 2 bases at J; junction bases unmatched: 8. The CDR3 is 16 residues long. The germline V gene encodes CDR1 SGHRS and CDR2 YFSETQ. The CDR3 loop reads CASSLITGDHTDTQYF. The CDR3 DNA reads TGCGCCAGCAGCTTAATTACAGGGGACCACACAGATACGCAGTATTTT.

The rearrangement joins TRBV7-9 to TRBJ2-5; TRBD1 agrees at 10 bases. Germline-derived CDR1 and CDR2 are SEHNR and FQNEAQ (reference sequence). With 3 bases clipped from V and 0 bases from J, the junction kept 10 bases outside the gene matches. CDR3 length: 18 residues. CDR3 DNA sequence: TGTGCCAGCAGCTTGATGGGACAGGGGTACGGGTACCAAGAGACCCAGTACTTC. It specifies CASSLMGQGYGYQETQYF.

This clone was observed a handful of times. The genes are TRBV4-1 and TRBJ2-7, with D unclear. V lost 1 base to trimming and J lost 3 bases, with 10 bases between them. Germline V gene data show CDR1 as MGHRA and CDR2 as YSYEKL. This CDR3 has 14 amino acids. CDR3 sequence: CASSQAGLFYEQYF. The CDR3 region has the DNA TGCGCCAGCAGCCAAGCCGGTCTTTTCTACGAGCAGTACTTC.

The CDR3 protein is CASSPRDGGGAKTQYF. CDR3 coding DNA: TGTGCCAGCAGCCCCCGCGACGGCGGGGGGGCAAAGACGCAGTATTTT. This chain uses TRBV5-6 with TRBJ2-3; 9 bases agree with TRBD2. The trim removed 4 bases at V and 9 bases at J, leaving 15 bases unmatched. The CDR3 is made up of 16 amino acids. Germline V gene lookup returns CDR1 SGHDT and CDR2 YYEEEE.

This rearrangement joins TRBV10-3 to TRBJ2-7; D perhaps matches TRBD2 (7 bases). Trimming removed 4 bases from V and 2 bases from J, with 18 bases in between. This CDR3 has 16 amino acids. The germline V gene has CDR1 ENHRY and CDR2 SYGVKD. CDR3 DNA sequence: TGTGCCATCAGTGGAGAGGGGGGGACTTCCCCCTACGAGCAGTACTTC. This gives the protein CAISGEGGTSPYEQYF.

This chain uses TRBV7-9 with TRBJ1-1, with TRBD1 matching 8 bases. Germline assignment: CDR1 SEHNR and CDR2 FQNEAQ (reference sequence). Trimming cost V 5 bases and J 2 bases; bases outside gene matches: 7. This CDR3 region has 15 residues. The CDR3, as DNA: TGTGCCAGCAGCCACCGACAGGGGTTAAACACTGAAGCTTTCTTT. It encodes CASSHRQGLNTEAFF.

This clone was counted a single time. The V gene is TRBV27, the J gene TRBJ2-1; TRBD2 agrees at 15 bases. Germline V gene sequence: CDR1 MNHEY, CDR2 SMNVEV (reference sequence). There are 16 residues in the CDR3. V shed 6 bases, J shed 8 bases, and the junction held 8 bases outside the gene matches. The CDR3 loop reads CASSPRTSGGGDEQFF. The CDR3 DNA sequence: TGTGCCAGCAGCCCTCGGACTAGCGGGGGGGGAGATGAGCAGTTCTTC.

The chain joins TRBV27 to TRBJ2-2; 8 bases line up with TRBD1. Trimming cost V 4 bases and J 5 bases; bases outside gene matches: 6. This CDR3 contains 15 residues. Germline V gives CDR1 MNHEY, CDR2 SMNVEV (reference sequence). CDR3 nucleotide sequence: TGTGCCAGCAGTTCTCGGACAGGGTTGACCGGGGAGCTGTTTTTT. As protein: CASSSRTGLTGELFF.

The chain uses TRBV7-6 and TRBJ2-5; 9 bases are a match to TRBD2. Trimming removed 0 bases from V and 1 base from J; junction bases left unmatched: 0. The CDR3 extends over 15 amino acids. Per germline, CDR1 SGHVS and CDR2 FNYEAQ. The CDR3 DNA reads as TGTGCCAGCAGCTTAGCTAGCGGGGGCCAAGAGACCCAGTACTTC. This gives the protein CASSLASGGQETQYF.

This clone is termed medium-sized (0.01 to 0.1%). The J gene is TRBJ2-2, the V gene TRBV5-6; maybe TRBD1 (6 bases). This CDR3 has 18 amino acids. Germline V lookup: CDR1 SGHDT, CDR2 YYEEEE. The ends were cut back, 4 bases at V and 4 bases at J, with 23 bases in the middle. The CDR3: CASSLIIPHTGTTGELFF. CDR3 bases: TGTGCCAGCAGCCTCATTATACCACACACAGGGACCACCGGGGAGCTGTTTTTT.

The J gene is TRBJ2-7, the V gene TRBV5-4; 8 bases fit TRBD1. J gave up 3 bases and V 6 bases, and 17 bases lay outside the gene matches. The CDR3 is made up of 17 amino acids. In germline, CDR1 is SGHNT, CDR2 YYREEE (reference sequence). The CDR3 spells CASTRYGNTQGVYEQYF. The CDR3, as DNA: TGTGCCAGCACTCGTTACGGTAATACACAGGGGGTCTACGAGCAGTACTTC.

The chain recombines TRBV5-1 with TRBJ1-1; the D is unclear. The CDR3 totals 13 residues. CDR1 is SGHRS, CDR2 YFSETQ, per germline. V lost 0 bases, J lost 7 bases, and 10 bases lay in between. The CDR3 region has the DNA TGCGCCAGCAGCTTGGCGGGCGGCTATGAAGCTTTCTTT. This sequence encodes CASSLAGGYEAFF.

The chain has TRBV5-1 and TRBJ2-3; perhaps TRBD2 as D (5 bases). Germline values: CDR1 SGHRS, CDR2 YFSETQ. The CDR3 runs to 15 residues. V lost 3 bases and J lost 6, with 17 bases in between. CDR3 in DNA: TGCGCCAGCAGCTCGGGGAGAACCACCACGGATACGCAGTATTTT. It is translated as CASSSGRTTTDTQYF.

The chain has TRBV14 and TRBJ2-7; D gene unclear. CDR1 and CDR2 from the germline V gene are SGHDN and FVKESK. This CDR3 region has 12 residues. V was trimmed by 10 bases and J by 5 bases, leaving 15 bases between them. The CDR3 DNA follows: TGTGCCACGTCCAAGGGATACCACGAGCAGTACTTC. Translating gives CATSKGYHEQYF.

CDR3 nucleotide sequence: TGTGCTAGTGGTATCAGCATAGGACAGGGTGTAATGAACACTGAAGCTTTCTTT. Its protein product is CASGISIGQGVMNTEAFF. J is TRBJ1-1 and V is TRBV12-5; 8 bases align to TRBD1. This CDR3 region has 18 residues. Germline V gives CDR1 LGHNT, CDR2 FRNRAP. Trimming cost V 5 bases and J 0 bases; bases outside gene matches: 14.

The chain links TRBV7-9 to TRBJ2-7; 7 bases are a match to TRBD1. CDR1 is SEHNR, CDR2 FQNEAQ, per germline (reference sequence). The CDR3 runs 15 residues. V lost 5 bases and J lost 2; bases outside the gene matches: 9. The CDR3 DNA sequence: TGTGCCAGCAGCGAATACAGGGGAAAGGCCTACGAGCAGTACTTC. Translating gives CASSEYRGKAYEQYF. Full variable domain (outside the CDR3, taken from reference TRBV7-9 and TRBJ2-7): DTGVSQNPRHKITKRGQNVTFRCDPISEHNRLYWYRQTLGQGPEFLTYFQNEAQLEKSRLLSDRFSAERPKGSFSTLEIQRTEQGDSAMYLCASSEYRGKAYEQYFGPGTRLTVT.